This entry lists 2 T cell receptor beta chains sequenced from one sample in a study of T cell changes during pregnancy in multiple sclerosis. TCRdb keeps only in-frame clones here, not all; method: immunoSEQ multiplex PCR. The sample shows approximately 42,000 clones, around 84% of them seen only once. The sample was CD4+ T cells from peripheral blood mononuclear cells, taken before pregnancy. Receptor source: a female donor with multiple sclerosis, enrolled in a pregnancy study.

The CDR3 protein is CASGPREDTQYF. Written as DNA, the CDR3 is TGTGCCAGCGGACCCCGGGAAGATACGCAGTATTTT. J is TRBJ2-3 and V is TRBV19; weak D call: TRBD2 (5 bases). There are 12 residues in the CDR3. The V end was cut by 9 bases, the J end by 5 bases, with 12 bases between. Germline loops: CDR1 LNHDA, CDR2 SQIVND (reference sequence).

V and J are TRBV4-1 and TRBJ1-1; a possible D gene is TRBD1 (5 bases). CDR3 length: 18 amino acids. The germline CDR1 and CDR2 sequences are MGHRA and YSYEKL. The ends were cut back, 0 bases at V and 4 bases at J, with 21 bases in the middle. The CDR3 DNA follows: TGCGCCAGCAGCCAAGATATGTTTCGTGACAGCGGGGTCACTGAAGCTTTCTTT. Its protein product is CASSQDMFRDSGVTEAFF.